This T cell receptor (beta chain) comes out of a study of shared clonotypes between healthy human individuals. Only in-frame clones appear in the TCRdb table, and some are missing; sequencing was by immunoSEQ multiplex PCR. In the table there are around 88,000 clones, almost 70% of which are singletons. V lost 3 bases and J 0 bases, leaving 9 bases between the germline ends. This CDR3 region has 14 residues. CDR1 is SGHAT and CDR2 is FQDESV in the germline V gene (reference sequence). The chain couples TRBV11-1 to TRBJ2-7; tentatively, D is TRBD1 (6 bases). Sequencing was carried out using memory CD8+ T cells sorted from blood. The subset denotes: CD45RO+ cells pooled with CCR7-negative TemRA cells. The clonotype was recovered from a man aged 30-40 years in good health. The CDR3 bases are TGTGCCAGCAGCTTCGGACAGAACTCCTACGAGCAGTACTTC. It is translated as CASSFGQNSYEQYF.